The present T cell receptor beta chain was sequenced within a study of T cell responses to AZD1222 COVID-19 vaccine. Sequencing used immunoSEQ multiplex PCR; TCRdb keeps in-frame clones, though not all of them. The profile shows roughly 160,000 clones, roughly 90% of them singletons. V lost 5 bases and J 5 bases, leaving 15 bases between the germline ends. The germline V gene encodes CDR1 MNHEY and CDR2 SMNVEV (reference sequence). The CDR3 is made up of 14 amino acids. Source: peripheral blood, taken on day 0 of AZD1222 vaccination. The V gene is TRBV27, the J gene TRBJ1-1; D is perhaps TRBD1 (5 bases). This TCR was sampled from an adult in good health. The CDR3 region is CASSPQRGVTEAFF. The CDR3 nucleotides are TGTGCCAGCAGTCCCCAGCGAGGGGTAACTGAAGCTTTCTTT.